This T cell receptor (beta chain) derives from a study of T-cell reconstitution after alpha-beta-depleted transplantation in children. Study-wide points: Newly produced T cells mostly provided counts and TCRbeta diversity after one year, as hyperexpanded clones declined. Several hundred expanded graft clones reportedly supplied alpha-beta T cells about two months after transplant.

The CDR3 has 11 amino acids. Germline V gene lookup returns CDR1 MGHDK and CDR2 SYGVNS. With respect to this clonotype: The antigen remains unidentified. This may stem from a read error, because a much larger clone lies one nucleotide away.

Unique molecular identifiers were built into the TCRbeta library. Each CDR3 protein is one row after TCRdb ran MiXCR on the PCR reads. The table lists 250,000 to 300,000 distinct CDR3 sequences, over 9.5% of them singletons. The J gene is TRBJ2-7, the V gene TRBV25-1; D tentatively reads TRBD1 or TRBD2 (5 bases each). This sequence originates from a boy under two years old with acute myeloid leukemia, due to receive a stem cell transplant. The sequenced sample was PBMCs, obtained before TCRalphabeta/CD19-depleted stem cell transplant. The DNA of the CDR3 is TGTGCTTCCGGGGCGGCCTACGAGCAGTACTTC. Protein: CASGAAYEQYF.